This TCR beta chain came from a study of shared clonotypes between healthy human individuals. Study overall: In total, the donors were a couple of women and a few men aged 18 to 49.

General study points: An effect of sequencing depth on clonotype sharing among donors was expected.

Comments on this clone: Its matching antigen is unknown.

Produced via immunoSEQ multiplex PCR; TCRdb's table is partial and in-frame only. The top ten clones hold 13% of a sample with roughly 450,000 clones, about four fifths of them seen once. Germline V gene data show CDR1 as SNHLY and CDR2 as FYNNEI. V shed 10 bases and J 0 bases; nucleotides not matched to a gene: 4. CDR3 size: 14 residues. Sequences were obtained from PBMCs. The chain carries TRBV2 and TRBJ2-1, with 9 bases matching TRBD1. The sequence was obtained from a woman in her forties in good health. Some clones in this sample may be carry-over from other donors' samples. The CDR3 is CAIPGQGSYNEQFF. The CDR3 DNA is TGTGCCATACCGGGACAGGGCTCCTACAATGAGCAGTTCTTC.